Shown below are 22 T cell receptor beta chains from a single sample sequenced in a study of blood T cell repertoires in COVID-19. Only in-frame clones appear in the TCRdb table, and some are missing; sequencing was by immunoSEQ multiplex PCR. The sample consists of about 170,000 clones, 85% of them appearing once. Material: peripheral blood. The origin of the receptors is a woman older than 75 with COVID-19, enrolled during active disease.

The chain recombines TRBV9 with TRBJ1-1; D not resolved. CDR3 length: 14 residues. Trimming shortened V by 1 base and J by 5 bases, and 12 bases separated the two germline ends. Per the germline V gene, CDR1 is SGDLS and CDR2 is YYNGEE. Here the CDR3 reads CASSVIAEDTEAFF. The CDR3, as DNA: TGTGCCAGCAGCGTAATAGCGGAGGATACTGAAGCTTTCTTT.

CDR3 DNA: TGTGCCAGCAGGGATCTAGCGGGGTCTGGGGAGCTGTTTTTT. This translates into CASRDLAGSGELFF. V gene TRBV2 combines with J gene TRBJ2-2; 9 bases are a match to TRBD2. The CDR3 contains 14 residues. Trimming removed 6 bases from V and 8 bases from J; junction bases left unmatched: 7. Germline CDR1 SNHLY, CDR2 FYNNEI.

The chain uses TRBV19 and TRBJ1-1, with D perhaps matching TRBD1 (6 bases). V was pared by 5 bases and J by 4 bases, with 11 bases between. Germline CDR1 reads LNHDA; CDR2 reads SQIVND (reference sequence). The CDR3 runs to 13 residues. For the CDR3, the DNA is TGTGCCAGTAGTGCGGGGGGCGGCACTGAAGCTTTCTTT. Translation gives CASSAGGGTEAFF.

This clone is a singleton in its sample. V is TRBV7-2 and J is TRBJ1-2, with 7 positions matching TRBD1. Unmatched junction bases numbered 13, after V lost 3 bases and J lost 0 bases. There are 18 residues in the CDR3. Looked up from germline, CDR1 is SGHTA and CDR2 is FQGNSA. CDR3 DNA sequence: TGTGCCAGCAGCTTTGCAAGGGGGCGAGGGCGGCCTAACTATGGCTACACCTTC. Protein: CASSFARGRGRPNYGYTF.

This clone was seen once. The chain couples TRBV24-1 to TRBJ2-7, with D possibly matching TRBD1 (7 bases). The CDR3 loop spans 14 amino acids. V lost 5 bases and J lost 4, with 14 bases in between. Germline V lookup: CDR1 KGHDR, CDR2 SFDVKD. The DNA of the CDR3 is TGTGCCACCAGTGGCGGGACAGTCCCTTACGAGCAGTACTTC. It encodes CATSGGTVPYEQYF.

This clone came up a few times. This chain uses TRBV3-1 (or the pseudogene TRBV3-2) with TRBJ1-1; TRBD1 is a possible D gene (5 bases). The germline CDR1 and CDR2 sequences are LGHDT and YNNKEL (reference sequence). The V gene lost 4 bases and the J gene lost 4 bases, with 10 bases spanning the gap. The length of the CDR3 is 13 residues. CDR3 residues: CASSPYRSTEAFF. CDR3 nucleotide sequence: TGTGCCAGCAGCCCCTACAGGTCCACTGAAGCTTTCTTT.

This chain connects TRBV15 to TRBJ1-5, with D perhaps matching TRBD1 (5 bases). Trimming pared 5 bases from V and 2 bases from J, leaving 16 bases between. Germline lookup yields CDR1 LNHNV and CDR2 YYDKDF (reference sequence). The CDR3 extends over 16 amino acids. The CDR3 protein is CATSGGGDWGNQPQHF. Written as DNA, the CDR3 is TGTGCCACCAGCGGCGGGGGTGATTGGGGCAATCAGCCCCAGCATTTT.

This clone was detected only a few times. The rearrangement uses TRBV14 and TRBJ1-1; D remains ambiguous. V was clipped by 0 bases and J by 1 base, with 3 bases between them. In germline, CDR1 is SGHDN, CDR2 FVKESK. The CDR3 contains 13 residues. This CDR3 is CASSQDGNTEAFF. CDR3 bases: TGTGCCAGCAGCCAAGACGGGAACACTGAAGCTTTCTTT.

This clone was seen ten or more times. The chain has TRBV19 and TRBJ2-2, with TRBD2 as a possible D gene (5 bases). Trimming left V 5 bases short and J 3 bases short, with 22 bases between. Germline CDR1 and CDR2: LNHDA and SQIVND (reference sequence). The CDR3 covers 18 residues. The CDR3 DNA is TGTGCCAGTAGTGGTATACGGACTTCAAGAACCTACACCGGGGAGCTGTTTTTT. It yields the protein CASSGIRTSRTYTGELFF.

The V gene is TRBV5-5, the J gene TRBJ2-7; TRBD2 matches at 13 bases. Losses at the gene ends were 4 bases for V and 7 bases for J; bases not matched to a gene: 14. This CDR3 has 17 residues. Germline V gene sequence: CDR1 SGHKS, CDR2 YYEKEE (reference sequence). CDR3 in DNA: TGTGCCAGCAGCCTCTCCTCCTGGACTAGCGGGGGAGGTGAGCAGTACTTC. Translation gives CASSLSSWTSGGGEQYF.

This chain uses TRBV15 with TRBJ2-3; possibly TRBD2 for D (6 bases). V was cut by 6 bases and J by 0 bases, with 10 bases left in between. This CDR3 region has 14 residues. Germline CDR1 is LNHNV and CDR2 is YYDKDF (reference sequence). The CDR3 nucleotides read TGTGCCACCAGGGAGGGAACGAGCACAGATACGCAGTATTTT. As protein: CATREGTSTDTQYF.

The chain is built from TRBV6-6 and TRBJ2-2; D possibly corresponds to TRBD2 (7 bases). The CDR3 consists of 15 residues. Germline-derived CDR1 and CDR2 are MNHNY and SVGAGI (reference sequence). Trimming took 2 bases from V and 7 from J, leaving 14 bases between them. CDR3 coding DNA: TGTGCCAGCAGTTACCGCGCGGGGGCGGGCGGGGAGCTGTTTTTT. Encoded protein: CASSYRAGAGGELFF.

This chain connects TRBV24-1 to TRBJ1-2; 9 bases match TRBD1. V shed 7 bases, J shed 8 bases, and the junction held 10 bases outside the gene matches. Germline V gene sequence: CDR1 KGHDR, CDR2 SFDVKD. This CDR3 contains 14 residues. As DNA, the CDR3 is TGTGCCACCAGGCAGACAGGGGGTTCGGAAGGCTACACCTTC. It is translated as CATRQTGGSEGYTF.

V usage is TRBV5-5 and J usage is TRBJ2-1; TRBD1 matches at 7 bases. The CDR3 loop spans 12 amino acids. V dropped 4 bases and J dropped 9; count of bases not matched to a gene: 4. The germline CDR1 and CDR2 sequences are SGHKS and YYEKEE (reference sequence). The CDR3 DNA sequence: TGTGCCAGCAGCCCGAACAGGGGTGAGCAGTTCTTC. This encodes CASSPNRGEQFF.

The chain uses TRBV3-1 (or the pseudogene TRBV3-2) and TRBJ2-5; 8 positions agree with TRBD2. Germline loops: CDR1 LGHDT, CDR2 YNNKEL (reference sequence). Trimming removed 3 bases from V and 4 bases from J; junction bases left unmatched: 4. CDR3 length: 14 residues. The CDR3 reads CASSHREGGETQYF. The CDR3, as DNA: TGTGCCAGCAGCCACCGGGAGGGGGGAGAGACCCAGTACTTC.

V and J are TRBV5-4 and TRBJ1-2, with D perhaps TRBD1 (6 bases). Trimming left V 4 bases short and J 2 bases short, with 9 bases between. Germline V gene sequence: CDR1 SGHNT, CDR2 YYREEE (reference sequence). The CDR3 consists of 13 residues. This CDR3 reads CASSPGQNYGYTF. The CDR3 DNA follows: TGTGCCAGCAGCCCAGGACAGAACTATGGCTACACCTTC.

The J gene is TRBJ2-1, the V gene TRBV6-5, with TRBD2 matching 10 bases. Germline assignment: CDR1 MNHEY and CDR2 SVGAGI. The J segment lost 15 bases and the V segment lost 6 bases, leaving 11 bases of the junction unmatched. The CDR3 has 13 residues. This CDR3 reads CASSTQLAGGSFF. The DNA of the CDR3 is TGTGCCAGCAGCACACAATTAGCGGGAGGATCGTTCTTC.

This chain links TRBV27 with TRBJ2-6, with a weak D call TRBD2 (6 bases). Germline V gives CDR1 MNHEY, CDR2 SMNVEV (reference sequence). The CDR3 totals 17 residues. V was shortened by 0 bases and J by 4 bases, with 13 bases between the two germline ends. CDR3 nucleotides: TGTGCCAGCAGTTTATCGAACCTCCGGGGGGGGGCCAACGTCCTGACTTTC. Translation: CASSLSNLRGGANVLTF.

This chain uses TRBV5-1 with TRBJ2-1; 10 bases match TRBD2. The junction had 11 bases not matched to a gene; V was cut back by 4 bases and J by 7 bases. The CDR3 is 16 amino acids. Germline CDR1 is SGHRS and CDR2 is YFSETQ. This chain's CDR3 is CASSLRGLAGENEQFF. CDR3 coding DNA: TGCGCCAGCAGCCTCAGAGGGCTAGCGGGGGAGAATGAGCAGTTCTTC. The full variable domain, completed using reference TRBV5-1 and TRBJ2-1, is KAGVTQTPRYLIKTRGQQVTLSCSPISGHRSVSWYQQTPGQGLQFLFEYFSETQRNKGNFPGRFSGRQFSNSRSEMNVSTLELGDSALYLCASSLRGLAGENEQFFGPGTRLTVL.

This clone was counted a single time. The V and J genes are TRBV5-4 and TRBJ2-7; 12 positions match TRBD2. The ends lost 3 bases at V and 4 bases at J; junction bases unmatched: 8. The CDR3 has 16 residues. Looked up from germline, CDR1 is SGHNT and CDR2 is YYREEE (reference sequence). The CDR3 DNA sequence: TGTGCCAGCAGCTCCAAGACTAGCGGGAGTCTATACGAGCAGTACTTC. This sequence encodes CASSSKTSGSLYEQYF.

Only a few counts were recorded for this clone. This chain connects TRBV3-1 (or the pseudogene TRBV3-2) to TRBJ1-1, with a weak D call TRBD1 (5 bases). The V end lost 7 bases, the J end lost 8 bases, and 17 bases lay between the germline ends. Germline CDR1 LGHDT, CDR2 YNNKEL (reference sequence). This CDR3 region has 13 residues. The chain's CDR3 is CASKPLRDSEAFF. In DNA form, the CDR3 reads TGTGCCAGCAAACCCCTCCGGGACTCAGAAGCTTTCTTT.

The V and J genes are TRBV19 and TRBJ2-5, with D maybe TRBD1 (6 bases). Germline V gives CDR1 LNHDA, CDR2 SQIVND (reference sequence). The CDR3 consists of 15 residues. V lost 3 bases and J 4 bases, leaving 15 bases between the germline ends. The CDR3 is CASSMYRARAETQYF. The DNA of the CDR3 is TGTGCCAGTAGTATGTACAGGGCTCGCGCAGAGACCCAGTACTTC.